This entry lists 28 T cell receptor beta chains sequenced from one sample in a study of T cells after yellow fever vaccination. TCRdb analysed the 5' RACE reads with MiXCR anew, one entry per CDR3 protein. The sample has almost 30,000 distinct CDR3 sequences, about 5% seen once; the top ten hold about 38%. The sequencing used CD8+ T cells sorted from PBMCs, collected 10 days after the yellow fever booster vaccination. The source is a man between 25 and 39 years old who received the YFV17D yellow fever vaccine.

There are many counts of this clonotype. The chain carries TRBV20-1 and TRBJ2-5; 12 bases align to TRBD2. The CDR3 covers 15 residues. Per germline, CDR1 DFQATT and CDR2 SNEGSKA (reference sequence). The junction had 8 bases not matched to a gene; V was cut back by 5 bases and J by 4 bases. CDR3 amino acids: CSAEGTSGSLETQYF. The CDR3 DNA follows: TGCAGTGCTGAGGGGACTAGCGGGTCTTTAGAGACCCAGTACTTC.

This clonotype was counted at least ten times. This chain uses TRBV7-9 with TRBJ1-1; TRBD1 matches at 7 bases. V was pared by 8 bases and J by 6 bases, with 6 bases of the junction left unmatched. This CDR3 has 12 amino acids. Germline CDR1 and CDR2: SEHNR and FQNEAQ (reference sequence). The CDR3 sequence is CASHRGYAEAFF. Here the CDR3 DNA reads TGTGCCAGCCACAGGGGCTACGCTGAAGCTTTCTTT.

Ten or more counts support this clonotype. V gene TRBV10-1 combines with J gene TRBJ2-3, with a weak D call TRBD2 (5 bases). There are 15 residues in the CDR3. Trimming shortened V by 4 bases and J by 1 base, and 12 bases separated the two germline ends. Looked up from germline, CDR1 is WNHNN and CDR2 is SYGVQD (reference sequence). CDR3 in DNA: TGCGCCAGCAGTGTAGAGGGTGTAGGCACAGATACGCAGTATTTT. This encodes CASSVEGVGTDTQYF.

In this sample, this clonotype turned up many times. The chain is built from TRBV5-1 and TRBJ2-1, with 9 nucleotides matching TRBD2. The CDR3 spans 18 residues. The ends lost 1 base at V and 0 bases at J; junction bases unmatched: 8. CDR1 and CDR2 (germline): SGHRS, YFSETQ. For the CDR3, the DNA is TGCGCCAGCAGCTTGATGGGACTAGCAGAGAGCTCCTACAATGAGCAGTTCTTC. Amino acid sequence: CASSLMGLAESSYNEQFF.

This clonotype was seen ten or more times. The gene calls are TRBV9 and TRBJ2-1, with TRBD2 identical over 7 bases. The germline V gene encodes CDR1 SGDLS and CDR2 YYNGEE. V gave up 3 bases and J gave up 3 bases; unmatched junction bases: 6. The CDR3 loop spans 15 amino acids. Here the CDR3 reads CASSDSGSHYNEQFF. The CDR3 bases are TGTGCCAGCAGCGATAGCGGGTCTCACTACAATGAGCAGTTCTTC.

This clonotype has ten or more counts. The CDR3 DNA is TGCGCCAGCAGCTTTTACTTTGTAGATTCCACCGGGGAGCTGTTTTTT. Protein sequence: CASSFYFVDSTGELFF. The V call is TRBV5-1, the J call TRBJ2-2; D is unclear. This CDR3 is built from 16 residues. Deletions cut 2 bases from V and 4 bases from J, with 15 bases between. The germline gives CDR1 SGHRS, CDR2 YFSETQ.

This clonotype came up many times. This chain uses TRBV2 with TRBJ1-1; D unresolved. Trimming removed 9 bases at V and 3 bases at J, with 20 bases between. CDR3 length equals 15 residues. CDR1 and CDR2 from the germline V gene are SNHLY and FYNNEI. In nucleotides, the CDR3 is TGTGCCAGGTCGCGGGAACGAGATCTGGACACTGAAGCTTTCTTT. Protein product: CARSRERDLDTEAFF.

This clonotype came up many times. The chain combines TRBV25-1 with TRBJ1-2, with D unclear. V shed 5 bases and J shed 8 bases, with 12 bases lying between them. This CDR3 is built from 12 residues. The germline V gene encodes CDR1 MGHDK and CDR2 SYGVNS. The CDR3 coding sequence is TGTGCCAGCAGTCGAGACGGAAAAGGCTACACCTTC. Translating it yields CASSRDGKGYTF.

This clonotype was recorded at least ten times. The chain links TRBV6-2 or TRBV6-3 to TRBJ2-1, with D possibly TRBD2 on 7 matching bases. V lost 6 bases to trimming and J lost 4 bases, with 19 bases between them. The CDR3 is 16 residues long. The germline V gene has CDR1 MNHEY and CDR2 SVGEGT. This chain's CDR3 is CASSPGERDPYNEQFF. In DNA, the CDR3 is TGTGCCAGCAGCCCAGGGGAGCGGGATCCTTACAATGAGCAGTTCTTC.

This clonotype was observed many times. The genes are TRBV9 and TRBJ2-7; 10 nucleotides line up with TRBD2. Trimming removed 4 bases from V and 0 bases from J; junction bases left unmatched: 4. CDR1 SGDLS and CDR2 YYNGEE come from the germline V gene. The CDR3 runs to 15 residues. In DNA form, the CDR3 reads TGTGCCAGCAGCTCCGGACTAGCGGTCTCCTACGAGCAGTACTTC. Its translation is CASSSGLAVSYEQYF.

This clonotype was seen repeatedly, ten times or more. The gene calls are TRBV27 and TRBJ2-7, with TRBD2 matching 10 bases. This CDR3 has 15 amino acids. Germline CDR1 and CDR2: MNHEY and SMNVEV (reference sequence). The J segment lost 4 bases and the V segment lost 2 bases, leaving 5 bases of the junction unmatched. CDR3 sequence reads: CASSLGLAGVYEQYF. Written as DNA, the CDR3 is TGTGCCAGCAGTTTAGGGCTAGCGGGAGTATACGAGCAGTACTTC.

In its sample, this clonotype was seen many times. The CDR3 reads CSAPRGGNMGEAFF. CDR3 nucleotides: TGCAGTGCCCCCAGGGGAGGGAATATGGGTGAAGCTTTCTTT. V is TRBV20-1 and J is TRBJ1-1; TRBD1 might be the D (6 bases). The CDR3 covers 14 residues. Trimming cost V 6 bases and J 7 bases, with 21 bases left between them. Germline CDR1 DFQATT, CDR2 SNEGSKA (reference sequence).

This clonotype was detected many times. The V and J genes are TRBV6-2 or TRBV6-3 and TRBJ2-3; D ambiguous. Deletions cut 3 bases from V and 6 bases from J, with 7 bases between. This CDR3 comprises 12 residues. Germline V lookup: CDR1 MNHEY, CDR2 SVGEGT. For the CDR3, the DNA is TGTGCCAGCAGTTATGGGGATGATACGCAGTATTTT. This translates into CASSYGDDTQYF.

This clonotype was recorded many times. The chain couples TRBV15 to TRBJ2-1; weak D call: TRBD1 (6 bases). The CDR3 runs 16 residues. Per germline, CDR1 LNHNV and CDR2 YYDKDF (reference sequence). Trimming took 0 bases from V and 7 from J, leaving 16 bases between them. The CDR3 DNA follows: TGTGCCACCAGCAGAGACGTGCAGGGGCCGTTAAATGAGCAGTTCTTC. Translating it yields CATSRDVQGPLNEQFF.

The table lists this clonotype with many counts. This CDR3 reads CASSTGLAGSTDTQYF. The CDR3, as DNA: TGTGCCAGCAGCACGGGACTAGCGGGTAGCACAGATACGCAGTATTTT. The chain joins TRBV5-5 to TRBJ2-3; TRBD2 agrees at 12 bases. V lost 4 bases and J lost 0; bases outside the gene matches: 3. Germline V CDR1 and CDR2: SGHKS, YYEKEE (reference sequence). CDR3 length equals 16 residues.

This clonotype was seen many times. The chain couples TRBV20-1 to TRBJ1-1; maybe TRBD1 (6 bases). The CDR3 length is 15 residues. Germline values: CDR1 DFQATT, CDR2 SNEGSKA (reference sequence). V was pared by 2 bases and J by 5 bases, with 18 bases between. The CDR3 reads CSARTLLQGWTEAFF. The CDR3 DNA reads TGCAGTGCTAGAACACTGCTACAGGGATGGACTGAAGCTTTCTTT.

This clonotype was detected many times. The genes are TRBV7-9 and TRBJ2-5; TRBD1 matches at 9 bases. Per germline, CDR1 SEHNR and CDR2 FQNEAQ (reference sequence). After removal of 10 bases from V and 2 bases from J, the junction contained 5 bases not matched to a gene. The CDR3 has 13 amino acids. The CDR3, as DNA: TGTGCCATCCCGGGACAGGGTCAAGAGACCCAGTACTTC. Translating it yields CAIPGQGQETQYF.

This clonotype showed up many times. The chain combines TRBV4-2 with TRBJ2-7; possibly TRBD1 for D (5 bases). The CDR3 totals 14 residues. Germline V CDR1 and CDR2: LGHNA, YNFKEQ. V lost 2 bases, J lost 0 bases, and 8 bases lay in between. CDR3 nucleotide sequence: TGTGCCAGCAGCCAACAGACAGACTCCTACGAGCAGTACTTC. It specifies CASSQQTDSYEQYF.

This clonotype was recorded many times. J is TRBJ2-3 and V is TRBV4-3, with TRBD1 matching over 8 bases. Trimming took 0 bases from V and 5 from J; bases not matched to a gene: 13. The CDR3 consists of 18 residues. From germline, CDR1 is LGHNA and CDR2 YSLEER. CDR3 sequence: CASSQDLVFRRGLDTQYF. As DNA, the CDR3 is TGCGCCAGCAGCCAAGATCTGGTCTTTCGCAGGGGGCTAGATACGCAGTATTTT.

The chain joins TRBV5-1 to TRBJ2-7, with unresolved D. This CDR3 has 11 amino acids. V dropped 4 bases and J dropped 2 bases, with 4 bases sitting between them. Germline-derived CDR1 and CDR2 are SGHRS and YFSETQ. CDR3 region: CASSSPYEQYF. For the CDR3, the DNA is TGCGCCAGCAGCAGCCCCTACGAGCAGTACTTC.

This clonotype was picked up many times. The CDR3 is CASSREGSTDTQYF. CDR3 coding DNA: TGTGCCAGCAGCCGGGAGGGAAGCACAGATACGCAGTATTTT. The chain links TRBV6-5 to TRBJ2-3, with TRBD2 matching 8 bases. Germline V gives CDR1 MNHEY, CDR2 SVGAGI. V gave up 6 bases and J gave up 0 bases; unmatched junction bases: 2. CDR3 length equals 14 residues.

This clonotype was recorded at least ten times. The chain is built from TRBV30 and TRBJ2-1; 7 bases are shared with TRBD2. CDR1 GTSNPN and CDR2 SVGIG come from the germline V gene (reference sequence). The CDR3 runs to 15 residues. V dropped 4 bases and J dropped 4; count of bases not matched to a gene: 10. For the CDR3, the DNA is TGTGCCTGGATCAGCCCTCGGGGGGTATACAATGAGCAGTTCTTC. Its protein is CAWISPRGVYNEQFF.

This clonotype appeared many times. The V gene is TRBV7-8, the J gene TRBJ2-2, with D unresolved. Trimming stripped 8 bases from V and 0 bases from J, with 22 bases between. This CDR3 spans 18 amino acids. Germline V gene sequence: CDR1 SGHVS, CDR2 FQNEAQ. For the CDR3, the DNA is TGTGCCAGCCCCCACTCACCACTGGACGGCGCGAACACCGGGGAGCTGTTTTTT. Translation: CASPHSPLDGANTGELFF.

This clonotype was counted many times. The V and J genes are TRBV7-8 and TRBJ2-7, with 13 bases lining up with TRBD2. V shed 1 base, J shed 4 bases, and the junction held 16 bases outside the gene matches. Germline CDR1 is SGHVS and CDR2 is FQNEAQ. The CDR3 loop spans 20 amino acids. The CDR3 DNA is TGTGCCAGCAGCTTAGTGGCGGGGACTAGCGGGAACGCCGAACCATACGAGCAGTACTTC. Protein sequence: CASSLVAGTSGNAEPYEQYF.

The CDR3 bases are TGCGCCAGCAGCCAAGTAGCCAGCGCACAAGAGACCCAGTACTTC. Residues: CASSQVASAQETQYF. The V call is TRBV4-1, the J call TRBJ2-5; D not certain. The CDR3 extends over 15 amino acids. Trimming took 1 base from V and 2 from J, leaving 11 bases between them. CDR1 MGHRA and CDR2 YSYEKL come from the germline V gene.

This clonotype appeared many times. The chain couples TRBV27 to TRBJ2-7, with 9 bases fitting TRBD2. V dropped 8 bases and J dropped 3; count of bases not matched to a gene: 8. CDR1 MNHEY and CDR2 SMNVEV come from the germline V gene (reference sequence). This CDR3 spans 14 amino acids. The CDR3 is CASAPSSGSYEQYF. CDR3 nucleotides: TGTGCCAGCGCCCCAAGTAGCGGGAGCTACGAGCAGTACTTC.

This clonotype was observed at least ten times. This chain links TRBV27 with TRBJ2-7; 9 positions agree with TRBD1. Germline V gene data show CDR1 as MNHEY and CDR2 as SMNVEV (reference sequence). V gave up 3 bases and J gave up 4 bases; unmatched junction bases: 1. The CDR3 has 13 residues. CDR3 residues: CASSFGQGYEQYF. The DNA of the CDR3 is TGTGCCAGCAGTTTTGGACAGGGGTACGAGCAGTACTTC.

The chain joins TRBV5-1 to TRBJ2-1, with D unresolved. Germline V gene data show CDR1 as SGHRS and CDR2 as YFSETQ. This CDR3 spans 15 amino acids. Trimming took off 4 bases at V and 1 base at J, with 12 bases between the two ends. CDR3: CASSPGPRSYNEQFF. The CDR3 coding sequence is TGCGCCAGCAGCCCGGGTCCAAGATCCTACAATGAGCAGTTCTTC. The entire variable domain, with the rest obtained from reference TRBV5-1 and TRBJ2-1, is as follows: KAGVTQTPRYLIKTRGQQVTLSCSPISGHRSVSWYQQTPGQGLQFLFEYFSETQRNKGNFPGRFSGRQFSNSRSEMNVSTLELGDSALYLCASSPGPRSYNEQFFGPGTRLTVL.